These 17 T cell receptor beta chains were sequenced from one sample in a study. In TCRdb, the 5' RACE reads were re-called with MiXCR into one record per CDR3 protein. The sample carries about 61,000 distinct CDR3 sequences, roughly 30% recorded once. The material sequenced was tumor-infiltrating naive CD4+ T cells sorted from the breast tumor. Subset meaning: naive CD4+ T cells, CD4+CD45RA+CD25-. These receptors were obtained from a female donor with breast cancer.

This clonotype was counted a few times. The chain uses TRBV6-2 or TRBV6-3 and TRBJ2-7; D unclear. Trimming took 6 bases from V and 3 from J, leaving 21 bases between them. This CDR3 is 16 amino acids long. Germline V lookup: CDR1 MNHEY, CDR2 SVGEGT. CDR3: CASSTLELGWFYEQYF. The CDR3 nucleotides are TGTGCCAGCAGCACACTGGAGCTTGGCTGGTTCTACGAGCAGTACTTC.

This clonotype has a handful of counts. The V gene is TRBV4-3, the J gene TRBJ2-7, with unresolved D. The V end was cut by 2 bases, the J end by 3 bases, with 11 bases between. Germline V gene data show CDR1 as LGHNA and CDR2 as YSLEER. The length of the CDR3 is 14 residues. CDR3 sequence: CASSQLMDGYEQYF. CDR3 nucleotide sequence: TGCGCCAGCAGCCAACTGATGGACGGCTACGAGCAGTACTTC.

The chain carries TRBV6-2 or TRBV6-3 and TRBJ2-5, with a possible D match to TRBD1 (5 bases). The germline V and J ends were trimmed by 6 bases and 5 bases, with 19 bases remaining between them. The CDR3 runs to 15 residues. Germline V gene lookup returns CDR1 MNHEY and CDR2 SVGEGT. For the CDR3, the DNA is TGTGCCAGCAGAAAATTAAGGGCTCCAGGGGAGACCCAGTACTTC. This translates into CASRKLRAPGETQYF.

This clonotype was seen a single time. This chain uses TRBV6-6 with TRBJ2-5; a possible D gene is TRBD2 (6 bases). Germline values: CDR1 MNHNY, CDR2 SVGAGI (reference sequence). This CDR3 has 17 amino acids. Trimming cost V 0 bases and J 5 bases, with 19 bases left between them. The CDR3 DNA is TGTGCCAGCAGTTACTCGGGCGGGAAGGGTTGGCAGGAGACCCAGTACTTC. Its protein is CASSYSGGKGWQETQYF.

A note on this clonotype: This may arise from a read error, as a much more abundant clone is one base away. The rearrangement links TRBV10-3 to TRBJ1-2, with a possible D match to TRBD1 (5 bases). Germline CDR1 and CDR2: ENHRY and SYGVKD. With 6 bases removed from V and 3 bases from J, the gap between germline ends came to 11 bases. The CDR3 consists of 13 residues. CDR3 DNA sequence: TGTGCCATCAGGGGGGGGTCTGACTATGGCTACACCTTC. Protein: CAIRGGSDYGYTF.

This clonotype has only a few counts. The chain has TRBV5-1 and TRBJ2-2, with D possibly TRBD2 on 6 matching bases. The CDR3 runs 15 residues. Germline loops: CDR1 SGHRS, CDR2 YFSETQ. The germline V and J ends were trimmed by 4 bases and 7 bases, with 17 bases remaining between them. The CDR3 region has the DNA TGCGCCAGCAGCCCCTTCGGAGGGGCAGGCGGGGAGCTGTTTTTT. This sequence encodes CASSPFGGAGGELFF. Supplemented by reference TRBV5-1 and TRBJ2-2, the full variable domain reads KAGVTQTPRYLIKTRGQQVTLSCSPISGHRSVSWYQQTPGQGLQFLFEYFSETQRNKGNFPGRFSGRQFSNSRSEMNVSTLELGDSALYLCASSPFGGAGGELFFGEGSRLTVL.

This clonotype was seen more than once but under ten times. The chain couples TRBV28 to TRBJ1-3, with D unresolved. Germline-derived CDR1 and CDR2 are MDHEN and SYDVKM. This CDR3 contains 13 residues. V was trimmed by 3 bases and J by 1 base, leaving 4 bases between them. CDR3 in amino acids: CASSFGSGNTIYF. CDR3 bases: TGTGCCAGCAGTTTTGGTTCTGGAAACACCATATATTTT.

In this sample, this clonotype is medium-sized. The CDR3 nucleotides read TGTGCCAGCAGCTTTGAGTCCGAAACTGGGGCCAACGTCCTGACTTTC. Its protein is CASSFESETGANVLTF. The gene calls are TRBV7-9 and TRBJ2-6; D uncertain. The CDR3 extends over 16 amino acids. Germline V gene data show CDR1 as SEHNR and CDR2 as FQNEAQ (reference sequence). V was pared by 3 bases and J by 2 bases, with 11 bases between.

The V and J genes are TRBV7-6 and TRBJ2-1, with 14 bases aligning to TRBD2. This CDR3 is built from 17 residues. The germline V gene encodes CDR1 SGHVS and CDR2 FNYEAQ. The ends lost 5 bases at V and 2 bases at J; junction bases unmatched: 5. The CDR3 DNA sequence: TGTGCCAGCAGCACCCAGACTAGCGGGAGGGCCTACAATGAGCAGTTCTTC. Its translation is CASSTQTSGRAYNEQFF. The full variable domain, completed using reference TRBV7-6 and TRBJ2-1, is GAGVSQSPRYKVTKRGQDVALRCDPISGHVSLYWYRQALGQGPEFLTYFNYEAQQDKSGLPNDRFSAERPEGSISTLTIQRTEQRDSAMYRCASSTQTSGRAYNEQFFGPGTRLTVL.

Details on this clonotype: A much larger clone lies a single base off, so this may be a read error. The chain recombines TRBV20-1 with TRBJ2-7; 11 bases fit TRBD2. Looked up from germline, CDR1 is DFQATT and CDR2 is SNEGSKA (reference sequence). The CDR3 totals 16 residues. Here the CDR3 reads CSAGDSGRALVYEQYF. The CDR3 DNA is TGCAGTGCTGGAGATAGCGGGAGGGCCCTCGTGTACGAGCAGTACTTC.

This chain joins TRBV13 and TRBJ2-3; maybe TRBD2 (5 bases). CDR1 is PRHDT and CDR2 is FYEKMQ in the germline V gene (reference sequence). CDR3 size: 15 residues. V was trimmed by 5 bases and J by 0 bases, leaving 12 bases between them. The CDR3 bases are TGTGCCAGCAGCCCCCCTCAGCGGAGCACAGATACGCAGTATTTT. It translates to CASSPPQRSTDTQYF.

The V and J genes are TRBV27 and TRBJ2-3; tentative D call: TRBD2 (7 bases). The V gene's germline CDR1 is MNHEY and CDR2 SMNVEV (reference sequence). The CDR3 consists of 16 residues. The ends were cut back, 2 bases at V and 1 base at J, with 13 bases in the middle. The CDR3, as DNA: TGTGCCAGCAGTTTAGTGGGGGCGGGGGGCACAGATACGCAGTATTTT. Encoded protein: CASSLVGAGGTDTQYF.

The chain links TRBV7-2 to TRBJ1-3; unclear D gene. V dropped 7 bases and J dropped 4 bases, with 11 bases sitting between them. This CDR3 has 13 residues. The germline CDR1 and CDR2 sequences are SGHTA and FQGNSA. CDR3 nucleotide sequence: TGTGCCAGCACCTCGGTCAGGGGAAACACCATATATTTT. Translated, it gives CASTSVRGNTIYF.

This chain links TRBV5-5 with TRBJ1-4; unclear D gene. This CDR3 comprises 14 residues. Germline V gene sequence: CDR1 SGHKS, CDR2 YYEKEE (reference sequence). With 4 bases removed from V and 4 bases from J, the gap between germline ends came to 11 bases. The CDR3 DNA reads as TGTGCCAGCAGCCTCGACGGATATAATGAAAAACTGTTTTTT. Its translation is CASSLDGYNEKLFF.

J is TRBJ2-1 and V is TRBV7-3; 9 positions agree with TRBD2. Per the germline V gene, CDR1 is SGHTA and CDR2 is FQGTGA. J gave up 0 bases and V 6 bases, and 6 bases lay outside the gene matches. This CDR3 is 16 amino acids long. CDR3 nucleotides: TGTGCCAGCAGTCCTAGCGGGGCCAACTCCTACAATGAGCAGTTCTTC. Translated: CASSPSGANSYNEQFF.

Remarks on this clonotype: A read error may produce the germline difference seen at one junction end. The J gene is TRBJ1-1, the V gene TRBV7-2, with no clear D. The CDR3 is 12 amino acids. Germline V gives CDR1 SGHTA, CDR2 FQGNSA. Here the CDR3 reads CASSLVRTGAFF. DNA of the CDR3: TGTGCCAGCAGCTTAGTCCGGACTGGAGCTTTCTTT. Supplemented by reference TRBV7-2 and TRBJ1-1, the full variable domain reads GAGVSQSPSNKVTEKGKDVELRCDPISGHTALYWYRQSLGQGLEFLIYFQGNSAPDKSGLPSDRFSAERTGGSVSTLTIQRTQQEDSAVYLCASSLVRTGAFFGQGTRLTVV.

This clonotype was counted many times. The rearrangement uses TRBV2 and TRBJ2-2; possible D gene TRBD1, 5 bases. Germline assignment: CDR1 SNHLY and CDR2 FYNNEI. The V and J ends lost 2 bases and 3 bases respectively, with 13 bases between them. The CDR3 covers 16 residues. The CDR3 bases are TGTGCCAGCAGTGAATACGGAATCAGGGACACCGGGGAGCTGTTTTTT. Amino acid sequence: CASSEYGIRDTGELFF.